One T cell receptor beta chain is described in this entry. The CDR3 loop spans 16 amino acids. V was pared by 0 bases and J by 3 bases, with 15 bases between. CDR1 SGDLS and CDR2 YYNGEE come from the germline V gene. This sample was taken from a study of blood T cell repertoires in COVID-19. The wider study: COVID-19 samples, acute and convalescent, were from the United States, Italy and Spain.

Per the study methods: Reference gene primer amplification yielded estimated nucleated cell counts. Here immunoSEQ multiplex PCR was the method, and the copy in TCRdb shows in-frame clones only, minus some. That table gives V, J and clone size, and the DNA gave D and trimming. The table records 200,000 to 250,000 clones, roughly 84% of them present only once. The chain carries TRBV9 and TRBJ2-5; TRBD2 might be the D (6 bases). What was sequenced was peripheral blood. The sequence derives from a man aged 25-45 years with active or convalescent COVID-19. CDR3 DNA sequence: TGTGCCAGCAGCGTAGCCCGGGACTTATGGGAAGAGACCCAGTACTTC. Amino acids: CASSVARDLWEETQYF. Filled out from reference TRBV9 and TRBJ2-5, the complete variable domain reads DSGVTQTPKHLITATGQRVTLRCSPRSGDLSVYWYQQSLDQGLQFLIQYYNGEERAKGNILERFSAQQFPDLHSELNLSSLELGDSALYFCASSVARDLWEETQYFGPGTRLLVL.